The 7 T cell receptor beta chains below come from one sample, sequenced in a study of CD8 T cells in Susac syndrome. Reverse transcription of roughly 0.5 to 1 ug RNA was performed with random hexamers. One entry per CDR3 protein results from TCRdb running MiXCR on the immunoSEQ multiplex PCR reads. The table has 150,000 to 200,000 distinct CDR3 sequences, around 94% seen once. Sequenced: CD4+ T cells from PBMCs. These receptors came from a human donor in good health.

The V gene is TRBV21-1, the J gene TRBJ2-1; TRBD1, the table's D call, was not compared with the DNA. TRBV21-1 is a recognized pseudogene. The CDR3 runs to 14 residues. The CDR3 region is CASSRLTGEAEQFF. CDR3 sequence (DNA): TGTGCCAGCAGCCGCCTGACAGGGGAAGCTGAGCAGTTCTTC.

CDR3 bases: TGTGCCACCAGCACCGACAGGGGTCCCTACGAGCAGTACTTC. It is translated as CATSTDRGPYEQYF. The chain employs TRBV15 and TRBJ2-7; 8 bases are a match to TRBD1. The CDR3 length is 14 residues. Losses at the gene ends were 4 bases for V and 2 bases for J; bases not matched to a gene: 4. Germline values: CDR1 LNHNV, CDR2 YYDKDF (reference sequence).

The chain's CDR3 is CASSLFLVSGYTF. CDR3 nucleotide sequence: TGTGCCAGCAGTTTATTTCTGGTTTCTGGCTACACCTTC. The chain employs TRBV28 and TRBJ1-2; unclear D gene. This CDR3 spans 13 amino acids. Looked up from germline, CDR1 is MDHEN and CDR2 is SYDVKM. Trimming left V 1 base short and J 7 bases short, with 10 bases between.

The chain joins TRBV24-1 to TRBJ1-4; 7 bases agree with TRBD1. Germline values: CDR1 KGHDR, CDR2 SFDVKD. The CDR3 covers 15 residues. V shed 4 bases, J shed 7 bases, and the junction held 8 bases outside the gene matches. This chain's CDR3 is CATSDLGHRGEKLFF. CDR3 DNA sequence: TGTGCCACCAGTGACTTGGGACACAGGGGTGAAAAACTGTTTTTT.

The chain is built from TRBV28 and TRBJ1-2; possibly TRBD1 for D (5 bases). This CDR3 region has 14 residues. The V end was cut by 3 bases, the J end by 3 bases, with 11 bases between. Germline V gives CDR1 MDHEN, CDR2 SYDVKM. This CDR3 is CASSFGAEDYGYTF. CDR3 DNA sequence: TGTGCCAGCAGTTTCGGGGCAGAAGACTATGGCTACACCTTC.

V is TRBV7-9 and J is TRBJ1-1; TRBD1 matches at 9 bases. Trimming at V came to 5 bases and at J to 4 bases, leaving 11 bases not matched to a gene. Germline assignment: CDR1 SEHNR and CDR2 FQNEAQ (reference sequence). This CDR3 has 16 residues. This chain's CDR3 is CASSPRTTGGITEAFF. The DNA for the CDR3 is TGTGCCAGCAGCCCACGAACGACAGGGGGGATCACTGAAGCTTTCTTT.

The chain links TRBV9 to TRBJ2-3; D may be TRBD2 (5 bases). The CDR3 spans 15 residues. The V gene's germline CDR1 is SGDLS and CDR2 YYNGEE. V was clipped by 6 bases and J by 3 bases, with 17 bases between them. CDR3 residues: CASNSGSPRTDTQYF. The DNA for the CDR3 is TGTGCCAGCAATAGTGGGAGCCCACGAACAGATACGCAGTATTTT.